This entry lists 18 T cell receptor beta chains sequenced from one sample in a study of T cell changes during pregnancy in multiple sclerosis (dated by TCRdb to 2018 to 2020). Library method: the immunoSEQ multiplex PCR assay. TCRdb took this table from immuneACCESS and kept in-frame rearrangements with V and J called. Such tables lack part of the clones; where checked against another copy, unresolved V genes explain under half of the gap, and the rest is unexplained. Recorded for this sample are more than 20,000 clones; approximately 92% of them occurred a single time. Approximately 7% of the sample goes to the ten largest clones. Material: CD8+ T cells from peripheral blood mononuclear cells, obtained in the third trimester of pregnancy. Receptors originate from a female donor with multiple sclerosis, enrolled in a pregnancy study.

The chain links TRBV10-2 to TRBJ2-1; 8 nucleotides agree with TRBD2. The CDR3 extends over 14 amino acids. CDR1 WSHSY and CDR2 SAAADI come from the germline V gene. The trim removed 7 bases at V and 4 bases at J, leaving 6 bases unmatched. The CDR3 coding sequence is TGCGCCAGCAAACCTAGCGGGTTGTACAATGAGCAGTTCTTC. Amino acids: CASKPSGLYNEQFF.

The CDR3 nucleotides are TGTGCCAGCAGCGTCCTTGACGGGAGAGGGACAGATACGCAGTATTTT. Encoded protein: CASSVLDGRGTDTQYF. The chain couples TRBV9 to TRBJ2-3; a weak D match, TRBD2 (6 bases). Germline V CDR1 and CDR2: SGDLS, YYNGEE. The CDR3 is 16 amino acids. With 2 bases removed from V and 3 bases from J, the gap between germline ends came to 16 bases.

The chain has TRBV4-1 and TRBJ1-1, with D hard to call. Trimming stripped 5 bases from V and 0 bases from J, with 10 bases between. The CDR3 has 14 residues. Germline V gives CDR1 MGHRA, CDR2 YSYEKL. Here the CDR3 DNA reads TGCGCCAGCAGCAAAGGGCCCCTGAACACTGAAGCTTTCTTT. Encoded protein: CASSKGPLNTEAFF.

The rearrangement uses TRBV4-3 and TRBJ2-7; tentative D call: TRBD1 (5 bases). CDR3 length equals 14 residues. CDR1 and CDR2 (germline): LGHNA, YSLEER. V was pared by 7 bases and J by 6 bases, with 19 bases between. The CDR3, as DNA: TGCGCCAGCACTCCCCAGGGATCGGTAAGCGAGCAGTACTTC. Translation gives CASTPQGSVSEQYF.

V is TRBV27 and J is TRBJ2-5; 14 nucleotides line up with TRBD2. J gave up 6 bases and V 5 bases, and 8 bases lay outside the gene matches. Germline V gene data show CDR1 as MNHEY and CDR2 as SMNVEV (reference sequence). This CDR3 contains 16 residues. The DNA for the CDR3 is TGTGCCAGCAGTCCGACTAGCGGGAGGGTATACAAGACCCAGTACTTC. Amino acid sequence: CASSPTSGRVYKTQYF.

The chain employs TRBV2 and TRBJ2-7, with 7 nucleotides matching TRBD2. Germline V gives CDR1 SNHLY, CDR2 FYNNEI. The junction had 4 bases not matched to a gene; V was cut back by 6 bases and J by 5 bases. This CDR3 spans 12 amino acids. CDR3 loop: CASRGGIHEQYF. In DNA, the CDR3 is TGTGCCAGCAGGGGGGGGATCCACGAGCAGTACTTC.

This chain joins TRBV7-9 and TRBJ1-5; TRBD1 matches at 7 bases. The CDR3 loop spans 15 amino acids. Germline V gives CDR1 SEHNR, CDR2 FQNEAQ (reference sequence). Trimming took 5 bases from V and 3 from J; bases not matched to a gene: 7. The CDR3, as DNA: TGTGCCAGCAGCCCGGCACAGGGGTACAATCAGCCCCAGCATTTT. Its protein is CASSPAQGYNQPQHF.

V usage is TRBV7-6 and J usage is TRBJ2-1; 15 positions match TRBD2. From germline, CDR1 is SGHVS and CDR2 FNYEAQ. The trim removed 8 bases at V and 2 bases at J, leaving 22 bases unmatched. The CDR3 length is 22 residues. This CDR3 reads CASSGGGSGGLAGGRTYNEQFF. The CDR3 coding sequence is TGTGCCAGCTCTGGAGGGGGATCCGGGGGACTAGCGGGAGGACGAACCTACAATGAGCAGTTCTTC.

The V and J genes are TRBV27 and TRBJ2-7; TRBD1 aligns across 8 bases. In germline, CDR1 is MNHEY, CDR2 SMNVEV (reference sequence). The V and J ends lost 4 bases and 4 bases, in that order; junction bases with no gene match: 9. CDR3 length equals 15 residues. In DNA form, the CDR3 reads TGTGCCAGCAGTTACTCGGACAGGGCCTCATACGAGCAGTACTTC. Translation: CASSYSDRASYEQYF.

This clone appeared once. The sample has other DNA sequences that encode this CDR3 too. The chain links TRBV4-1 to TRBJ2-5, with D tentatively TRBD1 (8 bases). CDR3 length equals 16 residues. Trimming removed 4 bases at V and 0 bases at J, with 15 bases between. CDR1 and CDR2 from the germline V gene are MGHRA and YSYEKL. CDR3 DNA sequence: TGCGCCAGCAGCCCTCCGGGGGGACAGGACCAAGAGACCCAGTACTTC. It specifies CASSPPGGQDQETQYF.

This CDR3 reads CASSPEWFSVNTGELFF. The CDR3 DNA reads as TGTGCCAGCAGCCCAGAGTGGTTTAGCGTCAACACCGGGGAGCTGTTTTTT. This chain connects TRBV7-7 to TRBJ2-2, with D tentatively TRBD2 (5 bases). Germline-derived CDR1 and CDR2 are SSHAT and FNYEAQ (reference sequence). This CDR3 is 17 amino acids long. Deletions cut 5 bases from V and 2 bases from J, with 18 bases between.

The chain joins TRBV10-3 to TRBJ1-3; D unclear. Germline CDR1 reads ENHRY; CDR2 reads SYGVKD. The V end was cut by 2 bases, the J end by 0 bases, with 14 bases between. The CDR3 consists of 17 residues. The CDR3 bases are TGTGCCATCAGTGAGCTTTGGACTGTGGACTCTGGAAACACCATATATTTT. Translated, it gives CAISELWTVDSGNTIYF.

The chain joins TRBV25-1 to TRBJ2-3; TRBD1 matches 11 bases. V lost 5 bases to trimming and J lost 12 bases; unmatched junction nucleotides: 10. CDR1 and CDR2 from the germline V gene are MGHDK and SYGVNS. The CDR3 runs 14 residues. This chain's CDR3 is CASSWTGGIGAQYF. The CDR3 region has the DNA TGTGCCAGCAGTTGGACAGGGGGCATAGGCGCCCAGTATTTT.

As DNA, the CDR3 is TGTGCCAGTAGTATAGGGAGGGGAGATCAGCCCCAGCATTTT. The encoded protein is CASSIGRGDQPQHF. The chain links TRBV19 to TRBJ1-5; tentative D call: TRBD1 (5 bases). Looked up from germline, CDR1 is LNHDA and CDR2 is SQIVND (reference sequence). The CDR3 is 14 residues long. V lost 1 base, J lost 5 bases, and 9 bases lay in between. The whole variable domain, filled in from reference TRBV19 and TRBJ1-5, reads DGGITQSPKYLFRKEGQNVTLSCEQNLNHDAMYWYRQDPGQGLRLIYYSQIVNDFQKGDIAEGYSVSREKKESFPLTVTSAQKNPTAFYLCASSIGRGDQPQHFGDGTRLSIL.

The genes are TRBV6-1 and TRBJ2-1; TRBD2 agrees at 9 bases. J was trimmed by 8 bases and V by 6 bases; bases with no gene match: 5. CDR1 is MNHNS, CDR2 SASEGT, per germline. The CDR3 is 13 amino acids. For the CDR3, the DNA is TGTGCCAGCAGACAAGTAGCGGGAGATGAGCAGTTCTTC. Protein sequence: CASRQVAGDEQFF.

V usage is TRBV7-6 and J usage is TRBJ1-2; D gene ambiguous. V was trimmed by 5 bases and J by 5 bases, leaving 15 bases between them. The length of the CDR3 is 14 residues. Germline CDR1 and CDR2: SGHVS and FNYEAQ. CDR3 protein: CASSIQRGMYGYTF. CDR3 sequence (DNA): TGTGCCAGCAGCATACAAAGAGGGATGTATGGCTACACCTTC.

The J gene is TRBJ2-7, the V gene TRBV27; tentatively, D is TRBD2 (6 bases). Trimming removed 6 bases at V and 0 bases at J, with 12 bases between. The CDR3 loop spans 14 amino acids. Germline V gene sequence: CDR1 MNHEY, CDR2 SMNVEV (reference sequence). CDR3 region: CASSSAGSSYEQYF. The CDR3 nucleotides are TGTGCCAGCAGCTCGGCCGGGAGCTCCTACGAGCAGTACTTC.

The chain carries TRBV7-2 and TRBJ2-1, with a tentative D call TRBD2 (5 bases). The germline V gene has CDR1 SGHTA and CDR2 FQGNSA. Trimming took off 5 bases at V and 13 bases at J, with 18 bases between the two ends. This CDR3 has 13 residues. The CDR3 sequence is CASSPLVGGPQFF. CDR3 nucleotide sequence: TGTGCCAGCAGCCCCCTCGTTGGCGGGCCCCAGTTCTTC.